This entry features one TCR beta chain sequence. The antigen remains undetermined. Other DNA sequences in this sample translate to the same CDR3. The ends were cut back, 1 base at V and 0 bases at J, with 3 bases in the middle. CDR1 is MNHNS, CDR2 SASEGT, per germline. The CDR3 totals 13 residues. The sample belongs to a study of cytomegalovirus exposure and HLA in healthy donors. Findings and limits, study-wide: Investigators reported under 200 TCR beta chains as tied to cytomegalovirus.

TCRdb keeps only in-frame clones here, not all; method: immunoSEQ multiplex PCR. The top ten hold 4.5% to 6% of the sample, which has some 240,000 clones, roughly 80% seen once. The sequence derives from a woman aged 18-29 years in good health and CMV-seronegative. This chain joins TRBV6-1 and TRBJ1-1; D unclear. Sequencing input: PBMCs. CDR3 loop: CASSEVMNTEAFF. The DNA of the CDR3 is TGTGCCAGCAGTGAAGTGATGAACACTGAAGCTTTCTTT.